The 30 T cell receptor beta chains given below trace back to one sample, sequenced in a study of regulatory T cells in long-lasting Graves disease. Specified time point: newly diagnosed GD, antithyroid drugs for less than 3 months. The TCR library was made from RNA that had been extracted from PBMCs in TRIzol. In building TCR beta libraries, iRepertoire HTBI primers were used together with Arm-PCR of CDR3 regions. TCRdb independently ran MiXCR on the multiplex PCR reads; one entry per CDR3 protein. This table has about 210,000 distinct CDR3 sequences, approximately 18% appearing once. The same data also went into a second study, on T cells in Graves' hyperthyroidism and ophthalmopathy.

The source was peripheral blood mononuclear cells (PBMCs), collected at new diagnosis, from a patient treated with antithyroid drugs. The receptors derive from a woman in her twenties or thirties with Graves disease.

The sample holds many counts of this clonotype. This sequence joins TRBV4-1 and TRBJ1-5; D not certain. Trimming stripped 0 bases from V and 8 bases from J, with 14 bases between. The germline V gene encodes CDR1 MGHRA and CDR2 YSYEKL. The CDR3 runs 15 residues. The CDR3 DNA reads as TGCGCCAGCAGCCAAGATACAATTCTGGTGAAGCCCCAGCATTTT. It yields the protein CASSQDTILVKPQHF.

Ten or more counts support this clonotype. The V gene is TRBV5-1, the J gene TRBJ1-2, with D possibly matching TRBD1 (6 bases). CDR3 length: 14 amino acids. The V gene's germline CDR1 is SGHRS and CDR2 YFSETQ. The V gene lost 3 bases and the J gene lost 1 base, with 10 bases spanning the gap. This CDR3 is CASSSGQFNYGYTF. The CDR3 DNA reads TGCGCCAGCAGCTCCGGACAGTTTAACTATGGCTACACCTTC.

This clonotype was detected only once. This chain links TRBV28 with TRBJ1-5, with D perhaps TRBD1 (5 bases). The length of the CDR3 is 16 residues. CDR1 and CDR2 from the germline V gene are MDHEN and SYDVKM. The ends were cut back, 8 bases at V and 7 bases at J, with 24 bases in the middle. Here the CDR3 DNA reads TGTGCCAGCGGTTCCCTTAAGACCACAGGTATGCAGCCCCAGCATTTT. Its protein product is CASGSLKTTGMQPQHF. The full variable domain, rest sourced from reference TRBV28 and TRBJ1-5, is DVKVTQSSRYLVKRTGEKVFLECVQDMDHENMFWYRQDPGLGLRLIYFSYDVKMKEKGDIPEGYSVSREKKERFSLILESASTNQTSMYLCASGSLKTTGMQPQHFGDGTRLSIL.

This clonotype was recorded only once. A read error is possible here, since a much larger clone lies one base away. The gene calls are TRBV20-1 and TRBJ2-7, with D perhaps assigned TRBD1 or TRBD2 (5 bases each). The germline V gene encodes CDR1 DFQATT and CDR2 SNEGSKA (reference sequence). Trimming took 3 bases from V and 0 from J, leaving 12 bases between them. CDR3 size: 14 residues. The CDR3 region has the DNA TGCAGTGCTAGGGGGACCGTACACTCCTACGAGCAGTACTTC. This gives the protein CSARGTVHSYEQYF.

The CDR3 loop reads CASTRDTGPGELFF. The CDR3 bases are TGTGCCAGCACCCGGGACACGGGGCCCGGGGAGCTGTTTTTT. V usage is TRBV28 and J usage is TRBJ2-2, with D possibly matching TRBD1 (6 bases). Germline values: CDR1 MDHEN, CDR2 SYDVKM. The V end was cut by 7 bases, the J end by 6 bases, with 15 bases between. CDR3 length equals 14 residues. Based on the CDR3 plus reference TRBV28 and TRBJ2-2, the full variable domain is DVKVTQSSRYLVKRTGEKVFLECVQDMDHENMFWYRQDPGLGLRLIYFSYDVKMKEKGDIPEGYSVSREKKERFSLILESASTNQTSMYLCASTRDTGPGELFFGEGSRLTVL.

In its sample, this clonotype was seen many times. The chain employs TRBV29-1 and TRBJ1-2; unclear D gene. The V gene lost 4 bases and the J gene lost 3 bases, with 9 bases spanning the gap. The CDR3 extends over 12 amino acids. The germline CDR1 and CDR2 sequences are SQVTM and ANQGSEA. The CDR3 sequence is CSVGYKDYGYTF. CDR3 sequence (DNA): TGCAGCGTTGGGTACAAGGACTATGGCTACACCTTC.

The chain employs TRBV12-3 or TRBV12-4 and TRBJ1-1, with a possible D match to TRBD1 (6 bases). The CDR3 length is 14 residues. V dropped 2 bases and J dropped 1 base, with 8 bases sitting between them. The CDR3 DNA follows: TGTGCCAGCAGTTTATGGGGGCGGAACACTGAAGCTTTCTTT. Its translation: CASSLWGRNTEAFF.

The J gene is TRBJ1-2, the V gene TRBV20-1; the D gene is possibly TRBD1 (6 bases). The V end lost 5 bases, the J end lost 1 base, and 14 bases lay between the germline ends. Looked up from germline, CDR1 is DFQATT and CDR2 is SNEGSKA (reference sequence). This CDR3 region has 14 residues. CDR3 amino acids: CSAATGIGNYGYTF. DNA of the CDR3: TGCAGTGCTGCTACAGGGATCGGTAACTATGGCTACACCTTC.

The rearrangement joins TRBV7-2 to TRBJ2-3; D is ambiguous. Germline V lookup: CDR1 SGHTA, CDR2 FQGNSA. V was shortened by 5 bases and J by 3 bases, with 6 bases between the two germline ends. The CDR3 extends over 12 amino acids. CDR3: CASSELTDTQYF. For the CDR3, the DNA is TGTGCCAGCAGCGAGCTGACAGATACGCAGTATTTT.

This clonotype was seen at least ten times. The chain recombines TRBV24-1 with TRBJ2-2; a possible D gene is TRBD2 (6 bases). Trimming removed 7 bases from V and 4 bases from J, with 12 bases in between. Germline V gene lookup returns CDR1 KGHDR and CDR2 SFDVKD. The CDR3 consists of 14 residues. Here the CDR3 DNA reads TGTGCCACCAGGGAGGGAGTGAGCACCGGGGAGCTGTTTTTT. It is translated as CATREGVSTGELFF.

This clonotype occurred many times. This rearrangement joins TRBV6-1 to TRBJ1-2; 8 bases are shared with TRBD1. The junction had 5 bases not matched to a gene; V was cut back by 1 base and J by 7 bases. The CDR3 length is 14 residues. The V gene's germline CDR1 is MNHNS and CDR2 SASEGT. The CDR3 DNA follows: TGTGCCAGCAGTGAAGGGACAGGGATGGTTGGCTACACCTTC. This gives the protein CASSEGTGMVGYTF.

V is TRBV20-1 and J is TRBJ1-6; D uncertain. Trimming took 3 bases from V and 0 from J, leaving 12 bases between them. Germline V gives CDR1 DFQATT, CDR2 SNEGSKA (reference sequence). There are 16 residues in the CDR3. CDR3 coding DNA: TGCAGTGCTAGGACTTTCCGGAGCTCCTATAATTCACCCCTCCACTTT. Translated, it gives CSARTFRSSYNSPLHF.

This clonotype occurred many times. The V and J genes are TRBV11-2 and TRBJ2-2, with TRBD2 matching 7 bases. Germline assignment: CDR1 SGHAT and CDR2 FQNNGV. Losses at the gene ends were 1 base for V and 2 bases for J; bases not matched to a gene: 10. The CDR3 consists of 18 residues. This chain's CDR3 is CASSLGGGASGNTGELFF. Written as DNA, the CDR3 is TGTGCCAGCAGCTTAGGAGGCGGAGCTAGCGGAAACACCGGGGAGCTGTTTTTT.

Ten or more counts support this clonotype. The genes are TRBV7-8 and TRBJ2-3, with D perhaps matching TRBD2 (6 bases). Germline CDR1 reads SGHVS; CDR2 reads FQNEAQ. There are 15 residues in the CDR3. Trimming pared 0 bases from V and 6 bases from J, leaving 13 bases between. The CDR3 DNA reads TGTGCCAGCAGCTTAGCTGGAGGGAAGGGGGATACGCAGTATTTT. Its translation: CASSLAGGKGDTQYF. Combining the CDR3 with reference TRBV7-8 and TRBJ2-3 gives the whole variable domain GAGVSQSPRYKVAKRGQDVALRCDPISGHVSLFWYQQALGQGPEFLTYFQNEAQLDKSGLPSDRFFAERPEGSVSTLKIQRTQQEDSAVYLCASSLAGGKGDTQYFGPGTRLTVL.

V and J are TRBV6-1 and TRBJ1-2; 10 bases match TRBD1. The junction had 7 bases not matched to a gene; V was cut back by 6 bases and J by 6 bases. This CDR3 is 14 amino acids long. Per the germline V gene, CDR1 is MNHNS and CDR2 is SASEGT. The CDR3 is CASSQDRGRNGYTF. CDR3 DNA: TGTGCCAGCAGCCAAGACAGGGGGCGGAATGGCTACACCTTC.

The V call is TRBV12-3 or TRBV12-4, the J call TRBJ1-1, with a weak D call TRBD1 (5 bases). The germline V and J ends were trimmed by 7 bases and 1 base, with 10 bases remaining between them. CDR3 length: 13 amino acids. This chain's CDR3 is CASKRDSNTEAFF. CDR3 bases: TGTGCCAGCAAAAGGGACTCGAACACTGAAGCTTTCTTT.

The J gene is TRBJ2-1, the V gene TRBV28; 7 positions agree with TRBD1. Germline trimming cut 2 bases from V and 6 bases from J; bases unmatched to any gene: 13. Germline assignment: CDR1 MDHEN and CDR2 SYDVKM. The CDR3 has 17 amino acids. The CDR3 DNA sequence: TGTGCCAGCAGTTTACGCCTTTGGGACAGAACAGTCAATGAGCAGTTCTTC. This encodes CASSLRLWDRTVNEQFF. Full variable domain (outside the CDR3, taken from reference TRBV28 and TRBJ2-1): DVKVTQSSRYLVKRTGEKVFLECVQDMDHENMFWYRQDPGLGLRLIYFSYDVKMKEKGDIPEGYSVSREKKERFSLILESASTNQTSMYLCASSLRLWDRTVNEQFFGPGTRLTVL.

Many counts were recorded for this clonotype. The J gene is TRBJ2-1, the V gene TRBV2, with 7 nucleotides matching TRBD2. Germline V lookup: CDR1 SNHLY, CDR2 FYNNEI. V dropped 10 bases and J dropped 5; count of bases not matched to a gene: 2. This CDR3 comprises 11 residues. The CDR3 here is CAKTSDNEQFF. The DNA for the CDR3 is TGTGCCAAAACTAGCGACAATGAGCAGTTCTTC.

This clonotype was detected ten times or more. The rearrangement uses TRBV27 and TRBJ1-5; 11 positions agree with TRBD1. The germline V gene encodes CDR1 MNHEY and CDR2 SMNVEV (reference sequence). The CDR3 is made up of 15 amino acids. J gave up 8 bases and V 5 bases, and 8 bases lay outside the gene matches. The CDR3 coding sequence is TGTGCCAGCAGTACGAGGACAGGGGGCTGGAAGCCCCAGCATTTT. Residues: CASSTRTGGWKPQHF.

This clonotype was counted many times. The V gene is TRBV6-5, the J gene TRBJ1-1, with D unresolved. Germline V CDR1 and CDR2: MNHEY, SVGAGI. The CDR3 contains 14 residues. With 0 bases removed from V and 1 base from J, the gap between germline ends came to 6 bases. This CDR3 reads CASSYSGRNTEAFF. The DNA for the CDR3 is TGTGCCAGCAGTTACTCGGGCCGGAACACTGAAGCTTTCTTT.

The chain uses TRBV6-5 and TRBJ2-5; the match to TRBD1 covers 10 bases. The length of the CDR3 is 18 residues. V lost 2 bases, J lost 5 bases, and 14 bases stayed unmatched. Germline assignment: CDR1 MNHEY and CDR2 SVGAGI. CDR3: CASSYSHSPGTGVETQYF. The CDR3 region has the DNA TGTGCCAGCAGTTACAGCCATTCCCCCGGGACAGGGGTTGAGACCCAGTACTTC.

A word on this clonotype: One end of the junction varies from germline; a read error may be responsible. The chain uses TRBV7-9 and TRBJ2-6; TRBD1 aligns across 10 bases. The CDR3 runs 20 residues. Germline values: CDR1 SEHNR, CDR2 FQNEAQ (reference sequence). The CDR3 loop reads CASTLGGVDRGFGGANVLTF. The CDR3 bases are TGTGCCAGCACCTTAGGCGGTGTGGACAGGGGGTTCGGTGGGGCCAACGTCCTGACTTTC.

This clonotype was seen at least ten times. The CDR3 sequence: CASSLAPAYEQYF. The CDR3 coding sequence is TGTGCCAGCAGTTTAGCCCCCGCCTACGAGCAGTACTTC. V and J are TRBV27 and TRBJ2-7; unclear D gene. The CDR3 runs 13 residues. V was shortened by 2 bases and J by 2 bases, with 7 bases between the two germline ends. Germline V gene lookup returns CDR1 MNHEY and CDR2 SMNVEV (reference sequence).

This clonotype was seen at least ten times. The V and J genes are TRBV3-1 and TRBJ2-7; possible D gene TRBD1, 5 bases. Germline V gives CDR1 LGHDT, CDR2 YNNKEL (reference sequence). The CDR3 consists of 13 residues. Trimming took off 0 bases at V and 9 bases at J, with 12 bases between the two ends. The CDR3 sequence: CASSQDPYQGQYF. CDR3 nucleotide sequence: TGTGCCAGCAGCCAAGATCCCTACCAGGGGCAGTACTTC.

The V call is TRBV2, the J call TRBJ2-1, with a tentative D call TRBD1 (6 bases). Germline values: CDR1 SNHLY, CDR2 FYNNEI. The V end lost 5 bases, the J end lost 6 bases, and 23 bases lay between the germline ends. The CDR3 covers 17 residues. CDR3: CASSQDRARVYSNEQFF. CDR3 DNA sequence: TGTGCCAGCAGTCAGGACAGAGCTCGGGTCTATAGCAATGAGCAGTTCTTC.

This clonotype was found many times. The chain is built from TRBV6-5 and TRBJ2-1, with 10 bases that match TRBD1. The V gene's germline CDR1 is MNHEY and CDR2 SVGAGI. After removal of 2 bases from V and 3 bases from J, the junction contained 4 bases not matched to a gene. The CDR3 loop spans 16 amino acids. In DNA, the CDR3 is TGTGCCAGCAGTTACGGGGACAGGGGTCTCTACAATGAGCAGTTCTTC. The encoded protein is CASSYGDRGLYNEQFF.

This clonotype was seen many times. The V call is TRBV20-1, the J call TRBJ1-6; 10 positions match TRBD1. There are 13 residues in the CDR3. With V trimmed by 6 bases and J by 10 bases, 6 bases remained unmatched. CDR1 is DFQATT and CDR2 is SNEGSKA in the germline V gene (reference sequence). The CDR3, as DNA: TGCAGTGCGCGGACAGGGGGAGGGTCACCCCTCCACTTT. It specifies CSARTGGGSPLHF.

Of note for this clonotype: Compared with germline, one end of the junction differs, possibly owing to a read error. For the CDR3, the DNA is TGTGCTAGCAGTGAAGAGAGCGGGGCAACAGATACGCAGTATTTT. This codes for CASSEESGATDTQYF. The chain has TRBV6-1 and TRBJ2-3; 7 bases align to TRBD2. From germline, CDR1 is MNHNS and CDR2 SASEGT. The CDR3 runs to 15 residues.

This clonotype occurred many times. The chain carries TRBV3-1 and TRBJ2-1, with 10 bases matching TRBD1. Germline CDR1 LGHDT, CDR2 YNNKEL (reference sequence). V dropped 5 bases and J dropped 4; count of bases not matched to a gene: 11. The CDR3 consists of 17 residues. This CDR3 is CASSAHARTGGYNEQFF. Written as DNA, the CDR3 is TGTGCCAGCAGCGCCCACGCCCGGACAGGGGGGTACAATGAGCAGTTCTTC.

In this sample, this clonotype turned up many times. V is TRBV13 and J is TRBJ2-1; 10 bases agree with TRBD2. The V and J ends lost 1 base and 7 bases, in that order; junction bases with no gene match: 10. CDR1 is PRHDT, CDR2 FYEKMQ, per germline (reference sequence). The CDR3 spans 17 residues. The CDR3 nucleotides read TGTGCCAGCAGCTTAGAAGGGCTAGCGGGGGTTACGAATGAGCAGTTCTTC. Its translation: CASSLEGLAGVTNEQFF.